The 2 T cell receptor beta chains reported below all come from one sample, sequenced in a study of T cell responses to AZD1222 COVID-19 vaccine. Libraries were prepared by immunoSEQ multiplex PCR; TCRdb keeps only in-frame clonotypes and omits some of them. The data hold about 120,000 clones, with around nine tenths observed a single time. This specimen consisted of peripheral blood, obtained on day 0 of AZD1222 vaccination. Every receptor here comes from an adult in good health.

The chain links TRBV11-2 to TRBJ2-3; the D gene is possibly TRBD2 (6 bases). Germline V lookup: CDR1 SGHAT, CDR2 FQNNGV. Trimming left V 2 bases short and J 1 base short, with 7 bases between. CDR3 length: 14 residues. The CDR3 sequence is CASSLTGGTDTQYF. In nucleotides, the CDR3 is TGTGCCAGCAGCTTAACGGGGGGCACAGATACGCAGTATTTT.

This rearrangement joins TRBV6-6 to TRBJ1-5; no definite D call. CDR3 length equals 12 residues. Germline V lookup: CDR1 MNHNY, CDR2 SVGAGI (reference sequence). V lost 6 bases and J lost 6, with 9 bases in between. CDR3 amino acids: CASRESGQPQHF. The CDR3 DNA reads TGTGCCAGCAGAGAATCTGGTCAGCCCCAGCATTTT.